The rows below give T cell receptor beta chains drawn from one sample of a study of T cells after yellow fever vaccination. TCRdb itself ran the 5' RACE reads through MiXCR, one entry per CDR3 protein. The sample carries 100,000 to 150,000 distinct CDR3 sequences, roughly 15% recorded once. Sequences were derived from CD8+ T cells sorted from PBMCs, sampled 5 days after the yellow fever booster vaccination. All receptors derive from a man aged 18 to 30 who received the YFV17D yellow fever vaccine. CDR3s include the opening cysteine and the closing phenylalanine or tryptophan. Fields, in order: V gene, J gene, clone size, D gene, CDR3 protein, CDR3 DNA. The D gene is left open where the match is weak. Rows may omit the clone size; those that give it use once, few, many or a size class.

v_gene: TRBV7-3
j_gene: TRBJ2-3
abundance: NA
d_gene: NA
CDR3aa: CASSGGSTDTQYF
CDR3nt: TGTGCCAGCAGCGGGGGGAGCACAGATACGCAGTATTTT

v_gene: TRBV9
j_gene: TRBJ1-4
abundance: few
d_gene: NA
CDR3aa: CASSVGVAGVAEKLFF
CDR3nt: TGTGCCAGCAGCGTTGGCGTGGCAGGTGTGGCTGAAAAACTGTTTTTT

v_gene: TRBV9
j_gene: TRBJ2-3
abundance: NA
d_gene: TRBD2
CDR3aa: CASSVVPGGPSTDTQYF
CDR3nt: TGTGCCAGCAGCGTAGTACCGGGGGGGCCTAGCACAGATACGCAGTATTTT

v_gene: TRBV20-1
j_gene: TRBJ1-1
abundance: many
d_gene: TRBD1
CDR3aa: CSAAPPDRPDWGEAFF
CDR3nt: TGCAGTGCCGCACCCCCGGACAGGCCGGATTGGGGTGAAGCTTTCTTT

v_gene: TRBV6-1
j_gene: TRBJ1-4
abundance: NA
d_gene: TRBD1
CDR3aa: CASRGTDGRKLFF
CDR3nt: TGTGCCAGCAGGGGGACAGACGGACGAAAACTGTTTTTT

v_gene: TRBV20-1
j_gene: TRBJ2-6
abundance: few
d_gene: NA
CDR3aa: CSAQGLVGANVLTF
CDR3nt: TGCAGTGCGCAGGGATTGGTTGGGGCCAACGTCCTGACTTTC

v_gene: TRBV7-6
j_gene: TRBJ1-6
abundance: few
d_gene: NA
CDR3aa: CASSLGTGRGRLNSPLHF
CDR3nt: TGTGCCAGCAGCTTAGGAACTGGAAGGGGACGCCTTAATTCACCCCTCCACTTT

v_gene: TRBV20-1
j_gene: TRBJ2-1
abundance: NA
d_gene: NA
CDR3aa: CSASGSATYNEQFF
CDR3nt: TGCAGTGCTAGTGGTAGCGCAACCTACAATGAGCAGTTCTTC

v_gene: TRBV7-2
j_gene: TRBJ2-1
abundance: few
d_gene: TRBD2
CDR3aa: CASSFKLAGGSNEQFF
CDR3nt: TGTGCCAGCAGCTTTAAACTAGCGGGGGGATCAAATGAGCAGTTCTTC

v_gene: TRBV12-3/TRBV12-4
j_gene: TRBJ2-1
abundance: few
d_gene: TRBD2
CDR3aa: CASSLQGLAGEQFF
CDR3nt: TGTGCCAGCAGTTTACAGGGACTAGCGGGGGAGCAGTTCTTC

v_gene: TRBV27
j_gene: TRBJ2-7
abundance: few
d_gene: NA
CDR3aa: CASPGRKGVPYEQYF
CDR3nt: TGTGCCAGCCCAGGGAGAAAGGGAGTGCCCTACGAGCAGTACTTC

v_gene: TRBV6-5
j_gene: TRBJ1-1
abundance: NA
d_gene: NA
CDR3aa: CASSYLAGTEAFF
CDR3nt: TGTGCCAGCAGTTACTTGGCAGGGACTGAAGCTTTCTTT

v_gene: TRBV11-1
j_gene: TRBJ2-1
abundance: few
d_gene: NA
CDR3aa: CASSLSSVEQFF
CDR3nt: TGTGCCAGCAGCTTATCTTCAGTTGAGCAGTTCTTC

v_gene: TRBV4-1
j_gene: TRBJ2-5
abundance: NA
d_gene: NA
CDR3aa: CASSQWQQETQYF
CDR3nt: TGCGCCAGCAGCCAGTGGCAGCAAGAGACCCAGTACTTC

v_gene: TRBV7-8
j_gene: TRBJ1-5
abundance: NA
d_gene: NA
CDR3aa: CASSLVWPSRSQPQHF
CDR3nt: TGTGCCAGCAGCTTAGTATGGCCTTCTAGAAGTCAGCCCCAGCATTTT

v_gene: TRBV14
j_gene: TRBJ2-3
abundance: NA
d_gene: NA
CDR3aa: CASSQVQGGLSTDTQYF
CDR3nt: TGTGCCAGCAGCCAAGTTCAAGGGGGACTAAGCACAGATACGCAGTATTTT

v_gene: TRBV6-2/TRBV6-3
j_gene: TRBJ2-6
abundance: few
d_gene: NA
CDR3aa: CASSYFAGTGANVLTF
CDR3nt: TGTGCCAGCAGTTATTTTGCTGGGACTGGGGCCAACGTCCTGACTTTC

v_gene: TRBV13
j_gene: TRBJ2-1
abundance: NA
d_gene: NA
CDR3aa: CASSLLGAEQFF
CDR3nt: TGTGCCAGCAGCCTACTAGGCGCTGAGCAGTTCTTC

v_gene: TRBV10-3
j_gene: TRBJ2-5
abundance: few
d_gene: NA
CDR3aa: CAIGDLEGRETQYF
CDR3nt: TGTGCCATCGGGGACCTGGAGGGTCGGGAGACCCAGTACTTC

v_gene: TRBV6-5
j_gene: TRBJ1-2
abundance: NA
d_gene: NA
CDR3aa: CASSYQGGVYGYTF
CDR3nt: TGTGCCAGCAGTTACCAGGGAGGGGTCTATGGCTACACCTTC

v_gene: TRBV7-6
j_gene: TRBJ1-1
abundance: few
d_gene: NA
CDR3aa: CASSLTRDGEAFF
CDR3nt: TGTGCCAGCAGCTTGACCCGGGACGGTGAAGCTTTCTTT

v_gene: TRBV7-9
j_gene: TRBJ2-3
abundance: NA
d_gene: NA
CDR3aa: CASTGHTDTQYF
CDR3nt: TGTGCCAGCACTGGTCACACAGATACGCAGTATTTT

v_gene: TRBV29-1
j_gene: TRBJ1-1
abundance: NA
d_gene: NA
CDR3aa: CSVDGGLGNTEAFF
CDR3nt: TGCAGCGTTGATGGGGGTTTGGGGAACACTGAAGCTTTCTTT

v_gene: TRBV10-3
j_gene: TRBJ1-2
abundance: few
d_gene: NA
CDR3aa: CAISELATKGDGYTF
CDR3nt: TGTGCCATCAGTGAGTTGGCCACTAAGGGTGATGGCTACACCTTC

v_gene: TRBV15
j_gene: TRBJ2-3
abundance: NA
d_gene: TRBD2
CDR3aa: CATSRTTRTSGSTDTQYF
CDR3nt: TGTGCCACCAGCAGAACAACCAGGACTAGCGGGAGCACAGATACGCAGTATTTT

v_gene: TRBV29-1
j_gene: TRBJ2-7
abundance: many
d_gene: NA
CDR3aa: CSVEGGIPYEQYF
CDR3nt: TGCAGCGTTGAAGGGGGGATCCCCTACGAGCAGTACTTC

v_gene: TRBV6-1
j_gene: TRBJ2-5
abundance: NA
d_gene: NA
CDR3aa: CASSTHPTGTYQETQYF
CDR3nt: TGTGCCAGCAGTACCCACCCAACCGGGACGTATCAAGAGACCCAGTACTTC

v_gene: TRBV4-1
j_gene: TRBJ1-1
abundance: few
d_gene: TRBD1
CDR3aa: CASSQFWDRGGSAEAFF
CDR3nt: TGCGCCAGCAGCCAATTCTGGGACAGGGGCGGGAGTGCTGAAGCTTTCTTT

v_gene: TRBV19
j_gene: TRBJ1-2
abundance: NA
d_gene: NA
CDR3aa: CATFRLLNGPESSYTF
CDR3nt: TGTGCCACCTTTAGACTCCTTAATGGGCCAGAAAGCAGCTACACCTTC

v_gene: TRBV9
j_gene: TRBJ1-5
abundance: many
d_gene: NA
CDR3aa: CASSVEGEWTGNQPQHF
CDR3nt: TGTGCCAGCAGCGTAGAAGGGGAGTGGACGGGCAATCAGCCCCAGCATTTT

v_gene: TRBV12-3/TRBV12-4
j_gene: TRBJ2-7
abundance: NA
d_gene: NA
CDR3aa: CASSLGRVGYEQYF
CDR3nt: TGTGCCAGCAGTTTAGGGCGTGTGGGCTACGAGCAGTACTTC

v_gene: TRBV6-6
j_gene: TRBJ1-2
abundance: few
d_gene: NA
CDR3aa: CASSYRTEGYTF
CDR3nt: TGTGCCAGCAGTTATAGGACAGAAGGCTACACCTTC

v_gene: TRBV7-8
j_gene: TRBJ2-1
abundance: many
d_gene: NA
CDR3aa: CASSATRSSYNEQFF
CDR3nt: TGTGCCAGCAGCGCCACGAGGTCATCCTACAATGAGCAGTTCTTC

v_gene: TRBV6-5
j_gene: TRBJ2-6
abundance: NA
d_gene: NA
CDR3aa: CASSPGPGANVLTF
CDR3nt: TGTGCCAGCAGCCCAGGTCCTGGGGCCAACGTCCTGACTTTC

v_gene: TRBV18
j_gene: TRBJ1-1
abundance: NA
d_gene: NA
CDR3aa: CASSMTGWNTEAFF
CDR3nt: TGTGCCAGCTCAATGACTGGGTGGAACACTGAAGCTTTCTTT

v_gene: TRBV13
j_gene: TRBJ2-5
abundance: few
d_gene: TRBD1
CDR3aa: CASSGPGQQETQYF
CDR3nt: TGTGCCAGCAGCGGACCGGGACAGCAAGAGACCCAGTACTTC

v_gene: TRBV12-3/TRBV12-4
j_gene: TRBJ2-3
abundance: NA
d_gene: TRBD2
CDR3aa: CASTPSASGGSTDTQYF
CDR3nt: TGTGCCAGCACCCCGTCGGCTAGCGGGGGGTCCACAGATACGCAGTATTTT

v_gene: TRBV7-9
j_gene: TRBJ1-2
abundance: NA
d_gene: TRBD1
CDR3aa: CASSFTGTGSDGYGYTF
CDR3nt: TGTGCCAGCAGCTTTACCGGGACAGGGTCAGACGGCTATGGCTACACCTTC

v_gene: TRBV30
j_gene: TRBJ2-1
abundance: few
d_gene: NA
CDR3aa: CAWEFRVGSTVNEQFF
CDR3nt: TGTGCCTGGGAGTTTAGGGTGGGCTCTACCGTGAATGAGCAGTTCTTC

v_gene: TRBV20-1
j_gene: TRBJ2-5
abundance: few
d_gene: NA
CDR3aa: CSARDRGRETQYF
CDR3nt: TGCAGTGCTAGGGATAGAGGTCGAGAGACCCAGTACTTC

v_gene: TRBV5-1
j_gene: TRBJ2-7
abundance: NA
d_gene: TRBD1
CDR3aa: CASSLEDRESYEQYF
CDR3nt: TGCGCCAGCAGCTTGGAAGACAGGGAATCCTACGAGCAGTACTTC

v_gene: TRBV4-3
j_gene: TRBJ2-6
abundance: NA
d_gene: NA
CDR3aa: CASSQDGLDSGANVLTF
CDR3nt: TGCGCCAGCAGCCAAGATGGGCTAGACTCTGGGGCCAACGTCCTGACTTTC

v_gene: TRBV6-2/TRBV6-3
j_gene: TRBJ1-2
abundance: few
d_gene: TRBD1
CDR3aa: CASSGGQFINGYTF
CDR3nt: TGTGCCAGCAGTGGGGGACAGTTCATTAATGGCTACACCTTC

v_gene: TRBV12-3/TRBV12-4
j_gene: TRBJ1-5
abundance: once
d_gene: TRBD1
CDR3aa: CASSSGTGNQPQHF
CDR3nt: TGTGCCAGCAGTTCCGGGACAGGGAATCAGCCCCAGCATTTT

v_gene: TRBV10-3
j_gene: TRBJ1-2
abundance: NA
d_gene: NA
CDR3aa: CAISDPTLHTGLYGYTF
CDR3nt: TGTGCCATCAGTGACCCCACCTTACACACAGGGTTGTATGGCTACACCTTC

v_gene: TRBV27
j_gene: TRBJ1-2
abundance: NA
d_gene: NA
CDR3aa: CASGENLGGYGYTF
CDR3nt: TGTGCCAGCGGCGAAAACCTGGGGGGCTATGGCTACACCTTC